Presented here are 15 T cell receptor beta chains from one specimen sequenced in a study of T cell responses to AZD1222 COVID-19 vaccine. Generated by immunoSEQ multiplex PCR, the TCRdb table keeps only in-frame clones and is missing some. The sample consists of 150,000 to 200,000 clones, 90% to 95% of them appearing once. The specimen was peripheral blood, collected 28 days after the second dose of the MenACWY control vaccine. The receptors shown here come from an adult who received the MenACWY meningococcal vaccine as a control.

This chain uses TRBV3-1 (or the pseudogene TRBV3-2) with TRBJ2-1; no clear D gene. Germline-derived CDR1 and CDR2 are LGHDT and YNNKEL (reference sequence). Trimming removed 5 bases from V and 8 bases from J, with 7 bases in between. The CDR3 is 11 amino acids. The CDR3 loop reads CASSNTHEQFF. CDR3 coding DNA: TGTGCCAGCAGCAATACACATGAGCAGTTCTTC.

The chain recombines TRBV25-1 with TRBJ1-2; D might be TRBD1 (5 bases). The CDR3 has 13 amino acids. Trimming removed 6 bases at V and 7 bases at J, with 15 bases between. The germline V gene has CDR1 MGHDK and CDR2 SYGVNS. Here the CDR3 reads CASSWDQRGGYTF. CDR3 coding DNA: TGTGCCAGCAGCTGGGACCAGAGGGGTGGCTACACCTTC.

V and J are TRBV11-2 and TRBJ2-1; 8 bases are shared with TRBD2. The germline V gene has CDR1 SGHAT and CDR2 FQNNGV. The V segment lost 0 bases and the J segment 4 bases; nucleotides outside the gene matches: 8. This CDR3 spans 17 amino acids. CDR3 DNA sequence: TGTGCCAGCAGCTTAGATAATTGGGCTAGCGGGTACAATGAGCAGTTCTTC. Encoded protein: CASSLDNWASGYNEQFF.

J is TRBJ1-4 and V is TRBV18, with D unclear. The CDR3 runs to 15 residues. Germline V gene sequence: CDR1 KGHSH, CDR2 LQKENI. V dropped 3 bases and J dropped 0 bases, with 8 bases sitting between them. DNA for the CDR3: TGTGCCAGCTCACCCGACTTAGCAACTAATGAAAAACTGTTTTTT. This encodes CASSPDLATNEKLFF.

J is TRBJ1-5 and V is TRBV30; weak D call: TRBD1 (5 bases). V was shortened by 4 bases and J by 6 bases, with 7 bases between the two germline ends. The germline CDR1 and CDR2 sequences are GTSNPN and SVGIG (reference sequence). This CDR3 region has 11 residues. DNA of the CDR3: TGTGCCTGGACCGGGGGTCAGCCCCAGCATTTT. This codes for CAWTGGQPQHF.

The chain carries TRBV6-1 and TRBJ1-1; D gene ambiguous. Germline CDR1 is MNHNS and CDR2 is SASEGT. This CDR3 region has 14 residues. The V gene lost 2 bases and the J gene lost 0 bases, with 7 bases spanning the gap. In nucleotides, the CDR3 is TGTGCCAGCAGTGAATCACGGGTGAACACTGAAGCTTTCTTT. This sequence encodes CASSESRVNTEAFF.

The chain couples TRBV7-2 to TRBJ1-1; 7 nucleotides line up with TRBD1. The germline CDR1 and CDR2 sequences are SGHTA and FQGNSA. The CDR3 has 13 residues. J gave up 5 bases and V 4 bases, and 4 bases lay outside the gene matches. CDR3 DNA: TGTGCCAGCAGCTCGGACAGGCAAACTGAAGCTTTCTTT. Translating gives CASSSDRQTEAFF.

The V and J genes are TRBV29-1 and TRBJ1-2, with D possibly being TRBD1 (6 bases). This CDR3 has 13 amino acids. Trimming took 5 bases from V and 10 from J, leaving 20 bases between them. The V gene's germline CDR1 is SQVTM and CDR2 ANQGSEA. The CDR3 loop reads CSVRGGHRTYYTF. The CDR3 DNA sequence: TGCAGCGTTCGCGGGGGACATCGGACATACTACACCTTC.

For the CDR3, the DNA is TGTGCCAGCAGCCTAAACTTATGGAGGGGACAGGGAAGATTTGGCTACACCTTC. This translates into CASSLNLWRGQGRFGYTF. The chain carries TRBV7-8 and TRBJ1-2; 9 bases are shared with TRBD1. This CDR3 contains 18 residues. CDR1 and CDR2 from the germline V gene are SGHVS and FQNEAQ. Germline trimming cut 5 bases from V and 7 bases from J; bases unmatched to any gene: 20. The full variable domain, with the rest looked up from reference TRBV7-8 and TRBJ1-2, is GAGVSQSPRYKVAKRGQDVALRCDPISGHVSLFWYQQALGQGPEFLTYFQNEAQLDKSGLPSDRFFAERPEGSVSTLKIQRTQQEDSAVYLCASSLNLWRGQGRFGYTFGSGTRLTVV.

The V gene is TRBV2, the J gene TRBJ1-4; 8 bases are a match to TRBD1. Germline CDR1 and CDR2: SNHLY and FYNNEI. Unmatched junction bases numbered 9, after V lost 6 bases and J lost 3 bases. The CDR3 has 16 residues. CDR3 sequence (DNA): TGTGCCAGCAGGCGACAGGGGCTGGTATCTAATGAAAAACTGTTTTTT. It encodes CASRRQGLVSNEKLFF.

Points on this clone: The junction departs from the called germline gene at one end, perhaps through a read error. CDR3 sequence reads: CAWSVRGPHLF. The CDR3 DNA reads as TGTGCCTGGAGTGTAAGGGGGCCCCACCTCTTC. The gene calls are TRBV30 and TRBJ1-2; 7 nucleotides align to TRBD1. Germline V gene data show CDR1 as GTSNPN and CDR2 as SVGIG (reference sequence). The CDR3 loop spans 11 amino acids.

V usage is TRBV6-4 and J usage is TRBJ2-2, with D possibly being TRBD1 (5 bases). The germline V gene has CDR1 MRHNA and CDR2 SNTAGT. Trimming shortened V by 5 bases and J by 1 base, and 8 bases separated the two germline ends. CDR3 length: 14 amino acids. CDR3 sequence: CASSFQGNTGELFF. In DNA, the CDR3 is TGTGCCAGCAGTTTTCAGGGGAACACCGGGGAGCTGTTTTTT.

CDR3 in DNA: TGTGCCTGGAGCAGGGGGGTCAATGAAAAACTGTTTTTT. Encoded protein: CAWSRGVNEKLFF. The chain carries TRBV30 and TRBJ1-4, with 7 bases that match TRBD1. The CDR3 covers 13 residues. The ends lost 3 bases at V and 5 bases at J; junction bases unmatched: 3. CDR1 GTSNPN and CDR2 SVGIG come from the germline V gene (reference sequence).

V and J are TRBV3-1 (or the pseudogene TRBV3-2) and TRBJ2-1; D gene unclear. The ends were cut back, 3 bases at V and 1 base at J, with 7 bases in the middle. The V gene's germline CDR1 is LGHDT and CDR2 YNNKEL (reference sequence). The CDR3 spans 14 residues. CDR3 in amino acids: CASSHLNSYNEQFF. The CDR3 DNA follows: TGTGCCAGCAGCCACCTGAATTCCTACAATGAGCAGTTCTTC.

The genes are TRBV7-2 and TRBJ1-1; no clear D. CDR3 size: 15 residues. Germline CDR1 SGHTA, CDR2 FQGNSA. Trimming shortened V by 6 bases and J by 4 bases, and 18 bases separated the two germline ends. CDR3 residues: CASRPLSVGGTEAFF. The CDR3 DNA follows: TGTGCCAGCAGACCTCTCTCAGTTGGTGGCACTGAAGCTTTCTTT.